These 3 T cell receptor beta chains were sequenced from one sample in a study of blood T cell repertoires in COVID-19 (TCRdb year 2020). The protocol used for the library was the immunoSEQ multiplex PCR assay. TCRdb re-hosts the immuneACCESS table, in-frame sequences only. Its copies lack some clones; in the studies checked, an unresolved V gene accounts for under half of them, and the cause for the rest is not known. This sample is represented by 300,000 to 350,000 clones; roughly 89% of them were singletons. Together, the top ten hold just under 9.5% of the sample. The sample was PBMCs or T cells enriched from blood (not recorded which). The receptors derive from a woman aged 25 to 39 who had recovered from COVID-19.

The chain combines TRBV18 with TRBJ1-2; tentatively, D is TRBD1 (5 bases). Germline V CDR1 and CDR2: KGHSH, LQKENI. V lost 3 bases, J lost 4 bases, and 9 bases lay in between. This CDR3 region has 13 residues. The CDR3 loop is CASSPGTAYGYTF. The CDR3, as DNA: TGTGCCAGCTCACCTGGGACTGCCTATGGCTACACCTTC.

V usage is TRBV9 and J usage is TRBJ1-4, with 7 bases lining up with TRBD1. The junction had 7 bases not matched to a gene; V was cut back by 1 base and J by 4 bases. This CDR3 contains 16 residues. Germline lookup yields CDR1 SGDLS and CDR2 YYNGEE. DNA for the CDR3: TGTGCCAGCAGCGTACGTGGGACAGACTATAATGAAAAACTGTTTTTT. This encodes CASSVRGTDYNEKLFF.

V usage is TRBV5-1 and J usage is TRBJ2-5, with D perhaps TRBD1 (6 bases). In germline, CDR1 is SGHRS, CDR2 YFSETQ. Trimming cost V 5 bases and J 2 bases, with 16 bases left between them. This CDR3 has 15 amino acids. CDR3 protein: CASRFGQLEQETQYF. As DNA, the CDR3 is TGCGCCAGCAGGTTTGGACAGCTAGAGCAAGAGACCCAGTACTTC.